This T cell receptor (beta chain) is drawn from a study of blood T cell repertoires in COVID-19. Study at large: Both acute and convalescent COVID-19 samples were obtained from the United States, Italy and Spain. Nucleic acid was either cDNA or gDNA, and it came from T cells, B-cell-depleted T cells, or PBMCs.

In the authors' methods: Estimation of nucleated cell counts was performed using reference gene primer amplification. TCRdb keeps only in-frame clones here, not all; method: immunoSEQ multiplex PCR. V, J and clone size derive from that table, while D and trimming were established from the DNA sequence. The sample yields about 250,000 clones, almost 85% seen once. Trimming shortened V by 3 bases and J by 4 bases, and 15 bases separated the two germline ends. Germline lookup yields CDR1 ENHRY and CDR2 SYGVKD. This CDR3 spans 15 amino acids. The chain employs TRBV10-3 and TRBJ2-5, with a weak D call TRBD1 (5 bases). The receptor's source is a man aged 45-60 years with acute or convalescent COVID-19. Sequencing was done on a sample of peripheral blood. Here the CDR3 DNA reads TGTGCCATCAGTGAAACTTCAGGGATCGTAGAGACCCAGTACTTC. As protein: CAISETSGIVETQYF.